A single sample is the source of the 17 T cell receptor beta chains below, sequenced in a study of blood T cell repertoires in COVID-19. The repertoire was sequenced with immunoSEQ multiplex PCR; TCRdb's copy has only in-frame clones and lacks some. The data hold roughly 250,000 clones, with approximately 83% observed a single time. Material: PBMCs or T cells enriched from blood (not recorded which). The receptors come from a woman in her forties or fifties who had recovered from COVID-19.

The chain recombines TRBV5-1 with TRBJ1-1, with D uncertain. The germline gives CDR1 SGHRS, CDR2 YFSETQ. The V and J ends lost 9 bases and 1 base respectively, with 22 bases between them. CDR3 size: 16 residues. CDR3 bases: TGCGCCACCGGGTCCCCAAGTGCGGTAGGGAACACTGAAGCTTTCTTT. It codes for CATGSPSAVGNTEAFF. Supplemented by reference TRBV5-1 and TRBJ1-1, the full variable domain reads KAGVTQTPRYLIKTRGQQVTLSCSPISGHRSVSWYQQTPGQGLQFLFEYFSETQRNKGNFPGRFSGRQFSNSRSEMNVSTLELGDSALYLCATGSPSAVGNTEAFFGQGTRLTVV.

In this sample, this clone turned up once. V is TRBV7-6 and J is TRBJ2-1, with a weak D call TRBD2 (8 bases). Germline lookup yields CDR1 SGHVS and CDR2 FNYEAQ. The CDR3 runs 18 residues. The V end lost 0 bases, the J end lost 4 bases, and 19 bases lay between the germline ends. In DNA form, the CDR3 reads TGTGCCAGCAGCTTAGCCCTTACGGGGGGGACAGTTTACAATGAGCAGTTCTTC. Protein: CASSLALTGGTVYNEQFF.

V gene TRBV4-1 combines with J gene TRBJ2-2; a weak D match, TRBD1 (5 bases). The V end lost 1 base, the J end lost 5 bases, and 14 bases lay between the germline ends. Germline CDR1 and CDR2: MGHRA and YSYEKL. The CDR3 loop spans 16 amino acids. The CDR3 DNA sequence: TGCGCCAGCAGCCAAGGGCAGGGTAGGTCAACCGGGGAGCTGTTTTTT. It translates to CASSQGQGRSTGELFF.

This clone was counted a few times. The chain carries TRBV10-2 and TRBJ2-1; D perhaps matches TRBD1 (5 bases). Looked up from germline, CDR1 is WSHSY and CDR2 is SAAADI. V was pared by 0 bases and J by 10 bases, with 19 bases between. This CDR3 has 16 residues. Here the CDR3 reads CASSESNPGLSGEQFF. CDR3 in DNA: TGCGCCAGCAGTGAGTCGAATCCAGGGCTAAGTGGCGAGCAGTTCTTC.

This rearrangement joins TRBV9 to TRBJ2-1, with 9 positions matching TRBD2. The CDR3 has 16 residues. Germline V lookup: CDR1 SGDLS, CDR2 YYNGEE. V lost 0 bases, J lost 4 bases, and 5 bases stayed unmatched. The CDR3 loop reads CASSVDQAGGYNEQFF. The CDR3 DNA reads TGTGCCAGCAGCGTAGATCAAGCGGGAGGTTACAATGAGCAGTTCTTC.

CDR3 sequence reads: CASSIRGVSTDTQYF. The CDR3 nucleotides are TGTGCCAGTAGTATCCGGGGGGTAAGCACAGATACGCAGTATTTT. The chain employs TRBV19 and TRBJ2-3, with 7 bases aligning to TRBD2. The germline V gene encodes CDR1 LNHDA and CDR2 SQIVND (reference sequence). V dropped 3 bases and J dropped 0; count of bases not matched to a gene: 3. There are 15 residues in the CDR3.

The genes are TRBV18 and TRBJ1-1; TRBD1 might be the D (6 bases). Germline V CDR1 and CDR2: KGHSH, LQKENI. The V and J ends lost 4 bases and 1 base respectively, with 10 bases between them. The CDR3 extends over 14 amino acids. The CDR3 spells CASSRTVQNTEAFF. CDR3 DNA sequence: TGTGCCAGCTCACGGACAGTGCAGAACACTGAAGCTTTCTTT.

This clone was recorded only once. This chain joins TRBV2 and TRBJ2-1, with D hard to call. Deletions cut 6 bases from V and 4 bases from J, with 4 bases between. This CDR3 contains 11 residues. In germline, CDR1 is SNHLY, CDR2 FYNNEI. The CDR3 sequence is CASRLYNEQFF. DNA for the CDR3: TGTGCCAGCAGGCTATACAATGAGCAGTTCTTC.

The chain combines TRBV6-5 with TRBJ1-2; no firm D call. Trimming stripped 5 bases from V and 2 bases from J, with 9 bases between. The CDR3 covers 13 residues. Germline V gene lookup returns CDR1 MNHEY and CDR2 SVGAGI. This CDR3 is CASSLDGNYGYTF. The CDR3 bases are TGTGCCAGCAGTCTAGACGGGAACTATGGCTACACCTTC.

J is TRBJ1-4 and V is TRBV5-5, with unresolved D. The CDR3 length is 16 residues. Trimming pared 4 bases from V and 2 bases from J, leaving 15 bases between. Per the germline V gene, CDR1 is SGHKS and CDR2 is YYEKEE (reference sequence). CDR3 DNA: TGTGCCAGCAGCCAAACTCCGGGAGGGACTAATGAAAAACTGTTTTTT. This translates into CASSQTPGGTNEKLFF.

The chain recombines TRBV18 with TRBJ1-3, with 7 bases identical to TRBD1. With V trimmed by 5 bases and J by 4 bases, 8 bases remained unmatched. Germline values: CDR1 KGHSH, CDR2 LQKENI. This CDR3 region has 15 residues. The CDR3 sequence is CASSRGQSGGNTIYF. The DNA of the CDR3 is TGTGCCAGCTCAAGGGGACAGTCGGGGGGAAACACCATATATTTT.

This chain connects TRBV7-9 to TRBJ2-1; a weak D match, TRBD2 (5 bases). V was shortened by 5 bases and J by 7 bases, with 15 bases between the two germline ends. Germline-derived CDR1 and CDR2 are SEHNR and FQNEAQ (reference sequence). CDR3 length: 14 amino acids. DNA for the CDR3: TGTGCCAGCAGCCCTCTAGAGGGAGTGAATGAGCAGTTCTTC. Protein sequence: CASSPLEGVNEQFF. The full variable domain, with the rest looked up from reference TRBV7-9 and TRBJ2-1, is DTGVSQNPRHKITKRGQNVTFRCDPISEHNRLYWYRQTLGQGPEFLTYFQNEAQLEKSRLLSDRFSAERPKGSFSTLEIQRTEQGDSAMYLCASSPLEGVNEQFFGPGTRLTVL.

V is TRBV19 and J is TRBJ1-3, with 7 positions matching TRBD1. The CDR3 has 16 residues. V lost 6 bases to trimming and J lost 0 bases; unmatched junction nucleotides: 8. Germline V CDR1 and CDR2: LNHDA, SQIVND (reference sequence). CDR3 nucleotide sequence: TGTGCCAGTAGACCCGGGACAGCCTACTCTGGAAACACCATATATTTT. It is translated as CASRPGTAYSGNTIYF.

This chain joins TRBV7-8 and TRBJ1-1; D is ambiguous. Germline V lookup: CDR1 SGHVS, CDR2 FQNEAQ. Trimming cost V 3 bases and J 1 base, with 6 bases left between them. The CDR3 is made up of 13 amino acids. The CDR3 spells CASSFDTNTEAFF. The DNA of the CDR3 is TGTGCCAGCAGCTTTGACACGAACACTGAAGCTTTCTTT.

The V gene is TRBV7-2, the J gene TRBJ1-2; possible D gene TRBD1, 6 bases. Between the trimmed V and J ends, which lost 0 bases and 6 bases, there was a span of 11 bases. The CDR3 has 14 amino acids. Per the germline V gene, CDR1 is SGHTA and CDR2 is FQGNSA. The CDR3 protein is CASSLAWGQHGYTF. CDR3 coding DNA: TGTGCCAGCAGCTTAGCGTGGGGGCAGCATGGCTACACCTTC.

The rearrangement links TRBV29-1 to TRBJ2-1; TRBD2 aligns across 8 bases. Per germline, CDR1 SQVTM and CDR2 ANQGSEA. The length of the CDR3 is 12 residues. The trim removed 8 bases at V and 6 bases at J, leaving 6 bases unmatched. CDR3 coding DNA: TGCAGCCAAGTCGGGACTAGCAATGAGCAGTTCTTC. Protein: CSQVGTSNEQFF.

The rearrangement joins TRBV18 to TRBJ1-1; D unresolved. The CDR3 consists of 12 residues. The germline V and J ends were trimmed by 2 bases and 11 bases, with 12 bases remaining between them. From germline, CDR1 is KGHSH and CDR2 LQKENI. The CDR3 here is CASSPDTGDAFF. The CDR3 DNA follows: TGTGCCAGCTCACCAGACACGGGAGACGCTTTCTTT.